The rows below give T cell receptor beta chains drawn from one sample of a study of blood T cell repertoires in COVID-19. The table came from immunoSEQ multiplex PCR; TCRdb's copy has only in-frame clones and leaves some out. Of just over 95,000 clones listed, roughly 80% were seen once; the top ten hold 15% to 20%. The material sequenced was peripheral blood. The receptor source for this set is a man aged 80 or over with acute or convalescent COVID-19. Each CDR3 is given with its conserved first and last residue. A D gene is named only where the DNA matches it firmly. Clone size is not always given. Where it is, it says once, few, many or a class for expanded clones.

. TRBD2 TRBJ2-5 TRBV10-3 TGTGCCATCAGTGTCACTAGCGGGGACGAGACCCAGTACTTC CAISVTSGDETQYF
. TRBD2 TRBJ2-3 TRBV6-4 TGTGCCAGCAGCGCAGCGGGAGATACAGATACGCAGTATTTT CASSAAGDTDTQYF
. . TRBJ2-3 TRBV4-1 TGCGCCAGCAGCCAAAACAGGGACACAGATACGCAGTATTTT CASSQNRDTDTQYF
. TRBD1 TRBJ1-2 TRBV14 TGTGCCAGCAGCCACGTTAGACAGGGACTCAACTATGGCTACACCTTC CASSHVRQGLNYGYTF
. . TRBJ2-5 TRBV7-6 TGTGCCAGCAGCCTCCAGTGGGGCAGTCAAGAGACCCAGTACTTC CASSLQWGSQETQYF
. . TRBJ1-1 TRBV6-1 TGTGCCAGCAGTGAACTGGAAGGGGACACTGAAGCTTTCTTT CASSELEGDTEAFF
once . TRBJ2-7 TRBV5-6 TGTGCCAGCAGCTTGGTCGGCTCCTACGAGCAGTACTTC CASSLVGSYEQYF
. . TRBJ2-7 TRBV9 TGTGCCAGCAGTACCGGGACAAACTCCTACGAGCAGTACTTC CASSTGTNSYEQYF
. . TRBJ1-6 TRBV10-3 TGTGCCATCAGTGTGGGGCAGGGCCGTTCACCCCTCCACTTT CAISVGQGRSPLHF
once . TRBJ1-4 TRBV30 TGTGCCTGGAGTGTAGGCTGGGGAGGGGGTACAACTAATGAAAAACTGTTTTTT CAWSVGWGGGTTNEKLFF
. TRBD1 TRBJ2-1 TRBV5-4 TGTGCCAGCAGCTTGGCAGGGGGCAATGAGCAGTTCTTC CASSLAGGNEQFF
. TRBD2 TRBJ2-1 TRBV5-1 TGCGCCAGCAGCCCGGAGCCGGGACTAGCGAATGAGCAGTTCTTC CASSPEPGLANEQFF
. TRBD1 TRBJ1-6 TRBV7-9 TGTGCCAGCAGCTACCGACAGGGTGATTCACCCCTCCACTTT CASSYRQGDSPLHF
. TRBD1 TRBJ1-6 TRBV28 TGTGCCAGCACGGGACAGTATTCACCCCTCCACTTT CASTGQYSPLHF
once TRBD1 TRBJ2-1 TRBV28 TGTGCCAGCAGCCCCGGACAGGGCAGGGTCACCGGGCAGTTCTTC CASSPGQGRVTGQFF
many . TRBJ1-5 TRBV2 TGTGCCAGCAGTGTCGAGAGGGGGAATCAGCCCCAGCATTTT CASSVERGNQPQHF
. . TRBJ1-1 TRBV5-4 TGTGCCAGCAGCTTTGAGCTTCTGAGCACTGAAGCTTTCTTT CASSFELLSTEAFF
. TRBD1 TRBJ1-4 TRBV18 TGTGCCAGCTCACCGACAGGGACAACTAATGAAAAACTGTTTTTT CASSPTGTTNEKLFF
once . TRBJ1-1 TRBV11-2 TGTGCCAGCAGCTTAGTCGGGGAAGGAGGGACTGAAGCTTTCTTT CASSLVGEGGTEAFF
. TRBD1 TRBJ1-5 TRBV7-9 TGTGCCAGCAGCCCTGGGACAGGGGAGATCAATCAGCCCCAGCATTTT CASSPGTGEINQPQHF
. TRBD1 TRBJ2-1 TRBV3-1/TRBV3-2 TGTGCCAGCAGCTCCCCCTGGACAGGGGGCCCTCTTAGCTCCTACAATGAGCAGTTCTTC CASSSPWTGGPLSSYNEQFF
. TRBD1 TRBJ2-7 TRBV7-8 TGTGCCAGCAGCTATTCGACAGGGGGTACCTACGAGCAGTACTTC CASSYSTGGTYEQYF
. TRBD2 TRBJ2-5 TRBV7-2 TGTGCCAGCAGCCTGGGACTAGCGGGGGGGGAGACCCAGTACTTC CASSLGLAGGETQYF
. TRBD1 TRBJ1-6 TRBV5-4 TGTGCCAGCAGCTCCGTACAGGGGCAGAGTAATTCACCCCTCCACTTT CASSSVQGQSNSPLHF
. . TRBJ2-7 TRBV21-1 TGTGCCAGCAGCGAACAGGGGGAGTTCAACGAGCAGTACTTC CASSEQGEFNEQYF
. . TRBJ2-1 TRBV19 TGTGCCAGTAGTCGGCGGCTGGGGGGCAATGAGCAGTTCTTC CASSRRLGGNEQFF
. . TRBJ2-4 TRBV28 TGTGCCAGCAGTTCTCCAGGGGAAAACATTCAGTACTTC CASSSPGENIQYF
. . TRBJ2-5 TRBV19 TGTGCCAGTAGTCGCTCCGTAGTCCAAGAGACCCAGTACTTC CASSRSVVQETQYF
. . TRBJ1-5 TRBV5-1 TGCGCCAGCAGCTTGGTGGCAGGGGGCAATCAGCCCCAGCATTTT CASSLVAGGNQPQHF
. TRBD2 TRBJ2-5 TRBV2 TGTGCCAGCGGCAAGCGGGGGTACCAAGAGACCCAGTACTTC CASGKRGYQETQYF
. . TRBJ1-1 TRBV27 TGTGCCAGCAGTTTCCCCGGTAGTCCGTCTTTCTTT CASSFPGSPSFF
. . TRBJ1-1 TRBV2 TGTGCCAGCAGTTTTACAGGGAAAAACACTGAAGCTTTCTTT CASSFTGKNTEAFF
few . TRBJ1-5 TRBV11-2 TGTGCCAGCAGCCTCGTGGCAGGCCGTAGCAATCAGCCCCAGCATTTT CASSLVAGRSNQPQHF
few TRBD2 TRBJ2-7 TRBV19 TGTGCCAGTAGTCCGGGACTAGCGGTCTACGAGCAGTACTTC CASSPGLAVYEQYF
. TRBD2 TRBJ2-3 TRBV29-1 TGCAGCGTTAAGGCTAGCGGGAGTGGGGATACGCAGTATTTT CSVKASGSGDTQYF
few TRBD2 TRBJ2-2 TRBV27 TGTGCCAGCAGTTTATTGTTTAGCGGGAGGCCCGGGGAGCTGTTTTTT CASSLLFSGRPGELFF
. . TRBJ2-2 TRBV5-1 TGCGCCAGCAGGGGGCGTTTGAACACCGGGGAGCTGTTTTTT CASRGRLNTGELFF
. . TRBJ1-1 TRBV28 TGTGCCAGCTTCCGAGGCGGGCCCCCCACTGAAGCTTTCTTT CASFRGGPPTEAFF
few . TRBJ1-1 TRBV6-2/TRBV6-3 TGTGCCAGCACCCCCCTCCGGGGGGGAGGGAACACTGAAGCTTTCTTT CASTPLRGGGNTEAFF
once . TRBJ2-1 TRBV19 TGTGCCAGTAGTATCGCGGCAAGCTCCTACAATGAGCAGTTCTTC CASSIAASSYNEQFF
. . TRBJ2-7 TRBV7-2 TGTGCCAGCAGCTTATTTGGAGGGGGCTCCCAGTCCTACGAGCAGTACTTC CASSLFGGGSQSYEQYF
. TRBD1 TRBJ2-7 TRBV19 TGTGCCAGTAGTCTTCGGACAGGGGGCAACGAGCAGTACTTC CASSLRTGGNEQYF
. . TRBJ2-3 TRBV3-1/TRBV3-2 TGTGCCAGCAGCCAAGGAGCGAACAGGGAAGGAATAGATACGCAGTATTTT CASSQGANREGIDTQYF
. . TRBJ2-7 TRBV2 TGTGCCAGCAGGGGCCCGGACTACGAGCAGTACTTC CASRGPDYEQYF
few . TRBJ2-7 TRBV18 TGTGCCAGCTCACCACTCGGAGAATACGAGCAGTACTTC CASSPLGEYEQYF
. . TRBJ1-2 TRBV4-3 TGCGCCAGCAGTCCCGGGAGTCCATCCGTCCATGGCTACACCTTC CASSPGSPSVHGYTF